The source of this T cell receptor (beta chain) is a study of blood T cell repertoires in COVID-19. Study information: From the United States, Italy and Spain came samples of acute and convalescent COVID-19. The cDNA or gDNA used as material had been derived from T cells, B-cell-depleted T cells, or PBMCs.

Per the authors' pipeline: By means of reference gene primer amplification, nucleated cell counts were estimated. Sequencing was performed with immunoSEQ multiplex PCR; in TCRdb, only in-frame clones are kept and a portion is missing. D and trimming come from the DNA, and the V and J calls and clone size come from that table. The sample has about 300,000 clones, 70% to 90% seen once. This clone was seen just once. The V gene lost 10 bases and the J gene lost 3 bases, with 9 bases spanning the gap. Germline V lookup: CDR1 MDHEN, CDR2 SYDVKM. This CDR3 comprises 11 residues. Material for sequencing was peripheral blood. The rearrangement uses TRBV28 and TRBJ1-2; D is possibly TRBD1 (6 bases). This TCR came from a man aged 18 to 29 who had recovered from COVID-19. The CDR3 spells CATGQHYGYTF. CDR3 DNA: TGTGCCACCGGACAGCACTATGGCTACACCTTC.